This section outlines one T cell receptor (beta chain) sequence together with its context. V lost 2 bases and J 2 bases, leaving 10 bases between the germline ends. The germline gives CDR1 MNHEY, CDR2 SMNVEV (reference sequence). The CDR3 sequence is 15 residues long. Participants were placed into cohorts based on the clinical history they reported. Cohort 3 donors were reported recovered after two negative PCRs, clearance, or symptom resolution. These data belong to a study of blood T cell repertoires in COVID-19. Some clones are missing from TCRdb's copy, which holds only in-frame ones; the method was immunoSEQ multiplex PCR. The data contain about 350,000 clones, more than 70% of them singletons.

The V call is TRBV27, the J call TRBJ1-3; D not resolved. The sequencing sample was made of PBMCs or T cells enriched from blood (not recorded which). This clonotype originated in a woman aged 25 to 45 who had recovered from COVID-19. CDR3 protein: CASSLNWLAGNTIYF. For the CDR3, the DNA is TGTGCCAGCAGTTTAAACTGGTTAGCTGGAAACACCATATATTTT.